This TCR beta chain was recorded in a study of blood T cells in healthy people across ages. V was pared by 2 bases and J by 14 bases, with 20 bases between. CDR3 size: 14 residues. For the second PCR, which ran for about 7 to 11 cycles, a sample-barcoded 5' primer and a J-beta primer mix were used. One entry per CDR3 protein, called by TCRdb with MiXCR from the 5' RACE reads. This sample carries hundreds of thousands of distinct CDR3 sequences, approximately 55% of them seen once, and the ten largest clones take roughly 37%. Individuals who donated were healthy Caucasians from Russia aged about 6 to 100.

The rearrangement uses TRBV12-3 or TRBV12-4 and TRBJ2-3; no reliable D call. This receptor was identified in an older man in good health. The source material was blood. The CDR3 reads CASSLSLEIRYAYF. CDR3 DNA: TGTGCCAGCAGTTTAAGTCTAGAAATCAGATACGCGTATTTT.